This T cell receptor beta chain is from a study of cytomegalovirus exposure and HLA in healthy donors. V lost 0 bases to trimming and J lost 0 bases; unmatched junction nucleotides: 0. The germline CDR1 and CDR2 sequences are SGHKS and YYEKEE (reference sequence). The CDR3 loop spans 15 amino acids. Sequencing used immunoSEQ multiplex PCR; TCRdb keeps in-frame clones, though not all of them. The repertoire holds some 80,000 clones, with 95% to 97% as singletons. These donors were members of the roughly 120-subject validation cohort, a group separate from the roughly 670-subject first cohort. The rearrangement joins TRBV5-5 to TRBJ1-5; 7 bases are shared with TRBD1. Sequenced sample: PBMCs. This receptor was taken from a woman aged 18 to 35 in good health and CMV-seronegative. CDR3 nucleotide sequence: TGTGCCAGCAGCTTGGGGGACAGTAGCAATCAGCCCCAGCATTTT. Translated, it gives CASSLGDSSNQPQHF.